This entry lists 13 T cell receptor beta chains sequenced from one sample in a study of cytomegalovirus exposure and HLA in healthy donors (dated by TCRdb to 2016 to 2017). Receptors were amplified or captured by the immunoSEQ multiplex PCR assay. The multiplex PCR relied on a mix of 60 forward primers for TCR Vbeta segments and 13 reverse primers for TCR Jbeta segments. The table was pulled from immuneACCESS by TCRdb, which kept in-frame rearrangements only. Such tables lose some clones; where checked, under half of the loss comes from unresolved V genes, and the rest has no known cause. The sample yields about 150,000 clones; over 65% were counted once. The ten largest make up around 2.3% of the sample. The specimen sequenced was PBMCs. The receptors were sampled from a man in his thirties or forties in good health and CMV-seronegative.

The V and J genes are TRBV5-4 and TRBJ2-3, with a possible D match to TRBD2 (6 bases). The CDR3 is 14 amino acids. Germline assignment: CDR1 SGHNT and CDR2 YYREEE (reference sequence). Trimming took 3 bases from V and 0 from J, leaving 8 bases between them. This chain's CDR3 is CASSYGLSTDTQYF. CDR3 sequence (DNA): TGTGCCAGCAGCTACGGACTAAGCACAGATACGCAGTATTTT.

This clone appeared a few times. The rearrangement joins TRBV19 to TRBJ1-5; 7 bases align to TRBD1. Germline V lookup: CDR1 LNHDA, CDR2 SQIVND (reference sequence). This CDR3 is 15 amino acids long. V lost 3 bases and J lost 3; bases outside the gene matches: 5. The CDR3 is CASSIQGVPNQPQHF. The CDR3, as DNA: TGTGCCAGTAGTATCCAGGGGGTACCCAATCAGCCCCAGCATTTT.

This rearrangement joins TRBV7-3 to TRBJ2-7, with TRBD2 matching 7 bases. The germline V gene has CDR1 SGHTA and CDR2 FQGTGA. V lost 3 bases, J lost 5 bases, and 13 bases stayed unmatched. The CDR3 sequence is 16 residues long. CDR3 amino acids: CASSLRPLGSGDEQYF. DNA of the CDR3: TGTGCCAGCAGCTTGAGGCCCCTGGGGAGCGGGGACGAGCAGTACTTC. Looking up the rest from reference TRBV7-3 and TRBJ2-7 gives the full variable domain: GAGVSQTPSNKVTEKGKYVELRCDPISGHTALYWYRQSLGQGPEFLIYFQGTGAADDSGLPNDRFFAVRPEGSVSTLKIQRTERGDSAVYLCASSLRPLGSGDEQYFGPGTRLTVT.

V and J are TRBV4-3 and TRBJ1-2; possible D gene TRBD1, 5 bases. Germline V gene data show CDR1 as LGHNA and CDR2 as YSLEER. Trimming took off 2 bases at V and 8 bases at J, with 12 bases between the two ends. The CDR3 has 13 residues. The CDR3 protein is CASSQTLGGGYTF. CDR3 nucleotide sequence: TGCGCCAGCAGCCAAACCCTTGGGGGGGGCTACACCTTC.

This rearrangement joins TRBV7-9 to TRBJ2-5; maybe TRBD2 (6 bases). The germline V and J ends were trimmed by 5 bases and 5 bases, with 15 bases remaining between them. CDR1 and CDR2 from the germline V gene are SEHNR and FQNEAQ (reference sequence). This CDR3 has 14 amino acids. The CDR3 DNA follows: TGTGCCAGCAGCGCCCCGGGACTTCTCGAGACCCAGTACTTC. Translating gives CASSAPGLLETQYF.

This clone has a single count. The chain carries TRBV28 and TRBJ1-1; 10 bases line up with TRBD1. Germline V lookup: CDR1 MDHEN, CDR2 SYDVKM. The CDR3 loop spans 16 amino acids. The junction had 10 bases not matched to a gene; V was cut back by 5 bases and J by 4 bases. The CDR3 loop reads CASSHWTGGVSTEAFF. CDR3 bases: TGTGCCAGCAGTCACTGGACAGGGGGAGTTAGCACTGAAGCTTTCTTT.

The gene calls are TRBV14 and TRBJ1-4, with D uncertain. Trimming cost V 4 bases and J 7 bases, with 10 bases left between them. CDR3 size: 13 residues. Germline V gene sequence: CDR1 SGHDN, CDR2 FVKESK. The CDR3 sequence: CASSLLRGEKLFF. CDR3 bases: TGTGCCAGCAGCCTCCTGCGGGGTGAAAAACTGTTTTTT.

This clone was counted between two and nine times. The CDR3 region has the DNA TGCGCCAGCAGCCAAGATGTTGCGGGGGGGTCCTCTAGCACAGATACGCAGTATTTT. It encodes CASSQDVAGGSSSTDTQYF. The chain recombines TRBV4-3 with TRBJ2-3, with TRBD2 identical over 9 bases. This CDR3 contains 19 residues. V was clipped by 0 bases and J by 0 bases; unmatched bases: 10. Germline CDR1 reads LGHNA; CDR2 reads YSLEER.

This sequence joins TRBV9 and TRBJ2-7; 10 bases agree with TRBD1. The germline V gene encodes CDR1 SGDLS and CDR2 YYNGEE. The ends lost 4 bases at V and 3 bases at J; junction bases unmatched: 7. The CDR3 is made up of 15 amino acids. The CDR3 nucleotides read TGTGCCAGCAGCACAGAAGGGACAGGGGTCTACGAGCAGTACTTC. It codes for CASSTEGTGVYEQYF.

DNA of the CDR3: TGTGCCAGCAGTTTCCGGGAGCGGGGTCAAAAACTGTTTTTT. Translation gives CASSFRERGQKLFF. The chain carries TRBV28 and TRBJ1-4; D is unclear. CDR3 length: 14 residues. Germline V CDR1 and CDR2: MDHEN, SYDVKM. V lost 3 bases and J lost 9, with 14 bases in between.

With regard to this clone: At one end the junction does not follow the germline gene, possibly because of a read error. V usage is TRBV27 and J usage is TRBJ1-5; 9 bases map to TRBD1. Germline V gene lookup returns CDR1 MNHEY and CDR2 SMNVEV (reference sequence). CDR3 length: 15 residues. In DNA, the CDR3 is TGTGCCAGCAGTGCCGGGACAGGGAACAATCAGCCCCAGAATTTT. It codes for CASSAGTGNNQPQNF.

Comments on this clone: Other DNA sequences in the same sample also yield this CDR3. The V and J genes are TRBV4-1 and TRBJ1-1; unclear D gene. The V end lost 1 base, the J end lost 2 bases, and 5 bases lay between the germline ends. This CDR3 is built from 13 residues. Germline CDR1 and CDR2: MGHRA and YSYEKL. The DNA for the CDR3 is TGCGCCAGCAGCCAAGGACAAAACACTGAAGCTTTCTTT. This encodes CASSQGQNTEAFF.

Comment on this clone: At one end, the junction sequence differs from germline, possibly due to a read error. The chain uses TRBV5-1 and TRBJ1-2; 8 positions agree with TRBD1. Germline CDR1 reads SGHRS; CDR2 reads YFSETQ. The CDR3 contains 14 residues. This CDR3 reads CASSLSDRAGGYPF. The DNA of the CDR3 is TGCGCCAGCAGCCTATCGGACAGGGCAGGGGGCTACCCCTTC.